Detailed here is one T cell receptor beta chain. The sample originates from a study of radiotherapy plus CTLA-4 blockade in lung cancer. Focal radiation and CTLA-4 blockade (ipilimumab) were tested in chemo-refractory metastatic non-small-cell lung cancer patients. Assay: immunoSEQ multiplex PCR; the TCRdb copy retains only in-frame clones and omits some. Of over 100,000 clones in the sample, 81% were seen once. This receptor was obtained from a human donor with non-small cell lung cancer that progressed on radiotherapy plus ipilimumab. Some clones in this sample may be carry-over from other donors' samples. Sequencing used peripheral blood, obtained from a patient treated with radiotherapy plus ipilimumab.

The chain's CDR3 is CASSLDDYGYTF. The CDR3 region has the DNA TGTGCCAGCAGCTTGGACGACTATGGCTACACCTTC. The gene calls are TRBV5-5 and TRBJ1-2; no definite D call. Trimming shortened V by 0 bases and J by 3 bases, and 3 bases separated the two germline ends. Germline V gene sequence: CDR1 SGHKS, CDR2 YYEKEE (reference sequence). The CDR3 has 12 residues.